The 31 T cell receptor beta chains given below trace back to one sample, sequenced in a study of graft-versus-host responses after intestinal transplantation. Assay used: immunoSEQ multiplex PCR; TCRdb lists only in-frame clones, some missing. The sample lists over 55,000 clones, around 90% occurring once. Antigen specificity for these receptors is unknown. This specimen was unstimulated CD8+ T cells sorted from spleen or lymph node cells, taken before intestinal transplant. The receptors come from a human donor who received an intestinal transplant.

The genes are TRBV6-1 and TRBJ1-1, with D tentatively TRBD1 (6 bases). With 1 base removed from V and 3 bases from J, the gap between germline ends came to 9 bases. Germline V gene sequence: CDR1 MNHNS, CDR2 SASEGT. The CDR3 is 14 amino acids. The CDR3, as DNA: TGTGCCAGCAGTGAAGGGGGGCGGGACACTGAAGCTTTCTTT. Translated: CASSEGGRDTEAFF.

The chain links TRBV13 to TRBJ2-5; D remains ambiguous. This CDR3 is built from 12 residues. The V gene's germline CDR1 is PRHDT and CDR2 FYEKMQ (reference sequence). V shed 4 bases and J shed 5 bases, with 8 bases lying between them. Here the CDR3 DNA reads TGTGCCAGCAGCTCTCCCCCGGAGACCCAGTACTTC. Its protein is CASSSPPETQYF.

With respect to this clone: The same CDR3 arises from other DNA sequences in this sample as well. The CDR3 DNA is TGTGCCAGCAGCGTCGGGGGAAACTCCTACAATGAGCAGTTCTTC. It is translated as CASSVGGNSYNEQFF. V gene TRBV9 combines with J gene TRBJ2-1, with D perhaps TRBD2 (6 bases). This CDR3 has 15 residues. Trimming removed 2 bases at V and 0 bases at J, with 9 bases between. CDR1 SGDLS and CDR2 YYNGEE come from the germline V gene.

As to this clone: The same CDR3 also results from other DNA sequences found in this sample. This chain joins TRBV19 and TRBJ2-1, with TRBD2 matching over 9 bases. Germline V gene data show CDR1 as LNHDA and CDR2 as SQIVND (reference sequence). With 4 bases clipped from V and 4 bases from J, the junction kept 2 bases outside the gene matches. The CDR3 covers 14 residues. In DNA form, the CDR3 reads TGTGCCAGTAGTAGCGGGGGGGATTACAATGAGCAGTTCTTC. Encoded protein: CASSSGGDYNEQFF.

The chain links TRBV5-6 to TRBJ2-1; 10 nucleotides match TRBD2. The CDR3 runs 14 residues. V lost 7 bases, J lost 9 bases, and 10 bases stayed unmatched. Germline CDR1 is SGHDT and CDR2 is YYEEEE. The CDR3: CASGYGTSVAEQFF. The DNA for the CDR3 is TGTGCCAGCGGCTATGGGACTAGCGTGGCTGAGCAGTTCTTC.

This sequence joins TRBV18 and TRBJ2-7; D remains unclear. The V end was cut by 0 bases, the J end by 0 bases, with 12 bases between. CDR1 is KGHSH and CDR2 is LQKENI in the germline V gene. The CDR3 runs 16 residues. The CDR3 region is CASSPPVRNSSYEQYF. In DNA, the CDR3 is TGTGCCAGCTCACCACCGGTTAGGAACAGCTCCTACGAGCAGTACTTC.

J is TRBJ2-7 and V is TRBV5-4; tentatively, D is TRBD1 (6 bases). The ends were cut back, 3 bases at V and 2 bases at J, with 12 bases in the middle. The CDR3 consists of 14 residues. The germline V gene encodes CDR1 SGHNT and CDR2 YYREEE (reference sequence). CDR3 DNA sequence: TGTGCCAGCAGCTCACAGGACAGTCCCTACGAGCAGTACTTC. Encoded protein: CASSSQDSPYEQYF.

The CDR3, as DNA: TGTGCCAGCAGTTTTGGGTCGGGCGGGGAGCTGTTTTTT. Amino acids: CASSFGSGGELFF. The chain carries TRBV27 and TRBJ2-2; D is ambiguous. The germline V gene has CDR1 MNHEY and CDR2 SMNVEV (reference sequence). The CDR3 length is 13 residues. Trimming left V 3 bases short and J 7 bases short, with 9 bases between.

The V gene is TRBV18, the J gene TRBJ1-2, with D maybe TRBD1 (5 bases). Germline CDR1 reads KGHSH; CDR2 reads LQKENI. This CDR3 has 12 amino acids. With 3 bases removed from V and 8 bases from J, the gap between germline ends came to 10 bases. For the CDR3, the DNA is TGTGCCAGCTCACCCGGGGGGTTCGGCTACACCTTC. Amino acid sequence: CASSPGGFGYTF.

The V gene is TRBV19, the J gene TRBJ1-1; unclear D gene. Trimming removed 3 bases at V and 7 bases at J, with 12 bases between. Germline CDR1 reads LNHDA; CDR2 reads SQIVND (reference sequence). The CDR3 sequence is 13 residues long. The CDR3 region is CASSIYSRYEAFF. CDR3 nucleotides: TGTGCCAGTAGTATCTACAGCCGCTATGAAGCTTTCTTT.

The CDR3 DNA reads TGTGCCAGCAGCTCCACGCACAGGGTTCCTGCTGAAGCTTTCTTT. Its translation: CASSSTHRVPAEAFF. V and J are TRBV13 and TRBJ1-1, with a possible D match to TRBD1 (6 bases). The V end lost 4 bases, the J end lost 6 bases, and 18 bases lay between the germline ends. The CDR3 sequence is 15 residues long. The germline CDR1 and CDR2 sequences are PRHDT and FYEKMQ (reference sequence).

The V call is TRBV7-9, the J call TRBJ2-1; 10 bases fit TRBD2. Germline lookup yields CDR1 SEHNR and CDR2 FQNEAQ (reference sequence). Unmatched junction bases numbered 10, after V lost 6 bases and J lost 5 bases. The CDR3 has 16 amino acids. CDR3 DNA: TGTGCCAGCAGTAACCGAGCGGGGGGGCCGCACAATGAGCAGTTCTTC. It specifies CASSNRAGGPHNEQFF. The entire variable domain, with the rest obtained from reference TRBV7-9 and TRBJ2-1, is as follows: DTGVSQNPRHKITKRGQNVTFRCDPISEHNRLYWYRQTLGQGPEFLTYFQNEAQLEKSRLLSDRFSAERPKGSFSTLEIQRTEQGDSAMYLCASSNRAGGPHNEQFFGPGTRLTVL.

The chain is built from TRBV7-2 and TRBJ2-7, with 8 bases fitting TRBD1. V shed 3 bases and J 5 bases; nucleotides not matched to a gene: 6. The germline V gene encodes CDR1 SGHTA and CDR2 FQGNSA. The CDR3 totals 14 residues. Here the CDR3 reads CASSFPTTGDEQYF. Written as DNA, the CDR3 is TGTGCCAGCAGCTTCCCGACGACAGGGGACGAGCAGTACTTC. The complete variable domain, with remaining parts taken from reference TRBV7-2 and TRBJ2-7, reads GAGVSQSPSNKVTEKGKDVELRCDPISGHTALYWYRQSLGQGLEFLIYFQGNSAPDKSGLPSDRFSAERTGGSVSTLTIQRTQQEDSAVYLCASSFPTTGDEQYFGPGTRLTVT.

The chain is built from TRBV11-2 and TRBJ1-5, with 7 positions matching TRBD1. CDR3 length: 15 amino acids. Trimming at V came to 5 bases and at J to 6 bases, leaving 10 bases not matched to a gene. Germline V gene sequence: CDR1 SGHAT, CDR2 FQNNGV. For the CDR3, the DNA is TGTGCCAGCAGCGACGACAGGGAGTTGTTTCAGCCCCAGCATTTT. The encoded protein is CASSDDRELFQPQHF.

The chain uses TRBV15 and TRBJ1-4, with D possibly TRBD1 on 5 matching bases. The V gene lost 0 bases and the J gene lost 8 bases, with 13 bases spanning the gap. From germline, CDR1 is LNHNV and CDR2 YYDKDF (reference sequence). The CDR3 extends over 15 amino acids. CDR3 sequence (DNA): TGTGCCACCAGCAGAGAGAGGGGCGCGGGGGAAAAACTGTTTTTT. Its protein product is CATSRERGAGEKLFF. Variable domain in full (rest from reference TRBV15 and TRBJ1-4): DAMVIQNPRYQVTQFGKPVTLSCSQTLNHNVMYWYQQKSSQAPKLLFHYYDKDFNNEADTPDNFQSRRPNTSFCFLDIRSPGLGDTAMYLCATSRERGAGEKLFFGSGTQLSVL.

The chain uses TRBV6-5 and TRBJ1-5, with D hard to call. With 4 bases removed from V and 6 bases from J, the gap between germline ends came to 7 bases. Germline V CDR1 and CDR2: MNHEY, SVGAGI. The CDR3 contains 12 residues. CDR3 bases: TGTGCCAGCAGTTTACCGGGTCAGCCCCAGCATTTT. It yields the protein CASSLPGQPQHF.

This clone was counted once. The V and J genes are TRBV9 and TRBJ1-3; weak D call: TRBD1 (6 bases). This CDR3 has 16 amino acids. Germline CDR1 is SGDLS and CDR2 is YYNGEE. V was shortened by 3 bases and J by 4 bases, with 17 bases between the two germline ends. The CDR3 DNA reads as TGTGCCAGCAGCGCAAACAGGGCCCTTGCGGGAAACACCATATATTTT. Translated, it gives CASSANRALAGNTIYF. Full variable domain (rest looked up from reference TRBV9 and TRBJ1-3): DSGVTQTPKHLITATGQRVTLRCSPRSGDLSVYWYQQSLDQGLQFLIQYYNGEERAKGNILERFSAQQFPDLHSELNLSSLELGDSALYFCASSANRALAGNTIYFGEGSWLTVV.

This sequence joins TRBV14 and TRBJ2-7; TRBD1 is a possible D gene (6 bases). V was clipped by 2 bases and J by 5 bases, with 16 bases between them. The CDR3 extends over 15 amino acids. Germline-derived CDR1 and CDR2 are SGHDN and FVKESK. The CDR3 region has the DNA TGTGCCAGCAGCCAATCCCTTACAGGGTTCCACGAGCAGTACTTC. Protein product: CASSQSLTGFHEQYF.

V is TRBV13 and J is TRBJ1-1, with D unresolved. CDR1 PRHDT and CDR2 FYEKMQ come from the germline V gene (reference sequence). V gave up 8 bases and J gave up 4 bases, with 8 bases separating them. This CDR3 comprises 11 residues. The CDR3 reads CASGVSTEAFF. The CDR3 region has the DNA TGTGCCAGCGGTGTGAGCACTGAAGCTTTCTTT.

The rearrangement links TRBV19 to TRBJ1-2; D perhaps matches TRBD1 (6 bases). Germline V gene sequence: CDR1 LNHDA, CDR2 SQIVND (reference sequence). The germline V and J ends were trimmed by 5 bases and 3 bases, with 10 bases remaining between them. The CDR3 runs 13 residues. The CDR3 loop reads CASSPQGYYGYTF. Written as DNA, the CDR3 is TGTGCCAGTAGTCCCCAGGGGTACTATGGCTACACCTTC.

The chain combines TRBV6-5 with TRBJ2-5; 8 bases line up with TRBD2. J was trimmed by 5 bases and V by 0 bases; bases with no gene match: 8. CDR3 length: 16 amino acids. Looked up from germline, CDR1 is MNHEY and CDR2 is SVGAGI. The CDR3 coding sequence is TGTGCCAGCAGTTACTCCCAGCGGGGGCCGGGGGAGACCCAGTACTTC. Residues: CASSYSQRGPGETQYF.

J is TRBJ2-2 and V is TRBV5-4; 7 positions match TRBD2. J lost 8 bases, V lost 2 bases, and 6 bases had no gene match. This CDR3 contains 14 residues. Germline CDR1 and CDR2: SGHNT and YYREEE (reference sequence). CDR3 loop: CASSLRDYPGELFF. The CDR3 DNA reads TGTGCCAGCAGCTTAAGGGACTATCCTGGGGAGCTGTTTTTT.

For this clone: In the same sample, other DNA sequences code for this CDR3. The gene calls are TRBV5-6 and TRBJ2-7; D is unresolved. V was clipped by 0 bases and J by 3 bases, with 7 bases between them. The germline V gene encodes CDR1 SGHDT and CDR2 YYEEEE. The CDR3 is made up of 13 amino acids. The CDR3 nucleotides read TGTGCCAGCAGCTTGGGGCAGGTCTACGAGCAGTACTTC. It codes for CASSLGQVYEQYF. Filled out from reference TRBV5-6 and TRBJ2-7, the complete variable domain reads DAGVTQSPTHLIKTRGQQVTLRCSPKSGHDTVSWYQQALGQGPQFIFQYYEEEERQRGNFPDRFSGHQFPNYSSELNVNALLLGDSALYLCASSLGQVYEQYFGPGTRLTVT.

The chain links TRBV9 to TRBJ2-3; D may be TRBD2 (6 bases). CDR3 length equals 13 residues. The V end was cut by 0 bases, the J end by 6 bases, with 8 bases between. Germline loops: CDR1 SGDLS, CDR2 YYNGEE. This chain's CDR3 is CASSVGLADTQYF. CDR3 bases: TGTGCCAGCAGCGTAGGGCTAGCGGATACGCAGTATTTT.

The chain recombines TRBV9 with TRBJ2-3; 7 bases line up with TRBD1. The CDR3 sequence is 18 residues long. The germline gives CDR1 SGDLS, CDR2 YYNGEE. J lost 1 base, V lost 4 bases, and 15 bases had no gene match. The CDR3 protein is CASSLSSDRHGGTDTQYF. DNA of the CDR3: TGTGCCAGCAGCCTTTCCTCGGACAGGCACGGGGGCACAGATACGCAGTATTTT.

This clone was found a few times. V is TRBV2 and J is TRBJ2-1, with 11 bases aligning to TRBD2. The CDR3 is 17 amino acids. Germline CDR1 is SNHLY and CDR2 is FYNNEI. With 2 bases clipped from V and 6 bases from J, the junction kept 9 bases outside the gene matches. CDR3 in DNA: TGTGCCAGCAGTGAACTAGCGGGGGGCCCACCCTTCAATGAGCAGTTCTTC. This sequence encodes CASSELAGGPPFNEQFF.

The chain uses TRBV19 and TRBJ1-1, with 8 bases that match TRBD1. The CDR3 covers 14 residues. Germline assignment: CDR1 LNHDA and CDR2 SQIVND (reference sequence). The V and J ends lost 6 bases and 5 bases, in that order; junction bases with no gene match: 8. The CDR3 sequence: CASSYGNRGTEAFF. CDR3 coding DNA: TGTGCCAGTAGCTACGGTAACAGGGGGACTGAAGCTTTCTTT.

This chain connects TRBV9 to TRBJ2-7; D may be TRBD1 (5 bases). V lost 0 bases and J lost 2, with 12 bases in between. Per germline, CDR1 SGDLS and CDR2 YYNGEE. CDR3 length: 15 residues. The CDR3 spells CASSVGQTTAYEQYF. CDR3 in DNA: TGTGCCAGCAGCGTAGGACAGACCACCGCCTACGAGCAGTACTTC.

In this sample, this clone turned up a few times. The chain uses TRBV27 and TRBJ1-3; a possible D gene is TRBD1 (5 bases). The germline CDR1 and CDR2 sequences are MNHEY and SMNVEV (reference sequence). The CDR3 spans 12 residues. Trimming left V 7 bases short and J 4 bases short, with 8 bases between. The CDR3 region has the DNA TGTGCCAGCAAGGGGTACGGAAACACCATATATTTT. This encodes CASKGYGNTIYF.

Only one count was recorded for this clone. The rearrangement links TRBV10-3 to TRBJ1-1; D gene unclear. Germline CDR1 is ENHRY and CDR2 is SYGVKD. The V end was cut by 6 bases, the J end by 1 base, with 18 bases between. The CDR3 has 16 amino acids. The CDR3 DNA reads as TGTGCCATCAGCGGATCGGGGAGCGAGAGGAACACTGAAGCTTTCTTT. Translating gives CAISGSGSERNTEAFF.

The rearrangement links TRBV12-5 to TRBJ1-2; weak D call: TRBD1 (6 bases). CDR1 and CDR2 from the germline V gene are LGHNT and FRNRAP. Trimming removed 2 bases from V and 4 bases from J, with 14 bases in between. This CDR3 is built from 15 residues. The CDR3 loop is CASGLFGGFGYGYTF. The CDR3 DNA reads TGTGCTAGTGGTTTGTTTGGGGGCTTTGGCTATGGCTACACCTTC.